These 23 T cell receptor beta chains came from one sample sequenced in a study of Ad26.COV2.S vaccination and SARS-CoV-2 variants. Profiled with immunoSEQ multiplex PCR; TCRdb holds only in-frame clones, not every one. The table has about 680,000 clones, more than 70% seen once; the top ten hold about 1.5%. Treatment of the sample: about 20 received Ad26.COV2.S at low or high dose, single or two shots; roughly five received placebo; per-sample allocation not given. Collection of the samples took place on day 63 after the first injection of vaccine or placebo. Specimen: peripheral blood, collected in a trial of Ad26.COV2.S vaccine versus placebo. These receptors all stem from a person aged 18-65 years who received the Ad26.COV2.S COVID-19 vaccine or a placebo.

This clone turned up a few times. The chain couples TRBV19 to TRBJ1-2; no clear D. Germline CDR1 reads LNHDA; CDR2 reads SQIVND (reference sequence). The CDR3 has 15 residues. V gave up 5 bases and J gave up 7 bases, with 20 bases separating them. In DNA form, the CDR3 reads TGTGCCAGTAGTCCCTCCCCCCCGGCAGGCTCTGGCTACACCTTC. It is translated as CASSPSPPAGSGYTF.

The genes are TRBV6-6 and TRBJ1-5; 8 bases agree with TRBD1. The CDR3 has 15 amino acids. V gave up 6 bases and J gave up 4 bases; unmatched junction bases: 8. Per the germline V gene, CDR1 is MNHNY and CDR2 is SVGAGI (reference sequence). This CDR3 reads CASRAGTGENQPQHF. CDR3 bases: TGTGCCAGCAGGGCCGGGACAGGCGAAAATCAGCCCCAGCATTTT.

In this sample, this clone turned up a few times. This chain connects TRBV6-2 or TRBV6-3 to TRBJ1-6; 7 bases map to TRBD1. V gave up 2 bases and J gave up 7 bases; unmatched junction bases: 5. There are 15 residues in the CDR3. CDR1 and CDR2 (germline): MNHEY, SVGEGT. The CDR3 DNA sequence: TGTGCCAGCAGTTACCGACAGGGAATGAATTCACCCCTCCACTTT. Protein: CASSYRQGMNSPLHF.

The CDR3, as DNA: TGTGCCAGCAGCCCTGGGGTAGCGGGGGGTTACAATGAGCAGTTCTTC. Protein sequence: CASSPGVAGGYNEQFF. The rearrangement uses TRBV6-2 or TRBV6-3 and TRBJ2-1, with 10 nucleotides matching TRBD2. The CDR3 consists of 16 residues. J lost 4 bases, V lost 6 bases, and 9 bases had no gene match. Germline values: CDR1 MNHEY, CDR2 SVGEGT.

The chain links TRBV12-5 to TRBJ2-3; the match to TRBD1 covers 8 bases. The CDR3 consists of 14 residues. Germline V gene lookup returns CDR1 LGHNT and CDR2 FRNRAP. The junction had 6 bases not matched to a gene; V was cut back by 1 base and J by 9 bases. The CDR3 coding sequence is TGTGCTAGTGGTTTGGGCCCACAGGGGGTGACGCAGTATTTT. Its protein product is CASGLGPQGVTQYF.

The chain couples TRBV9 to TRBJ1-1; 10 bases line up with TRBD1. The CDR3 runs 15 residues. V trimming: 3 bases; J trimming: 2 bases; junction bases outside the gene matches: 4. Germline-derived CDR1 and CDR2 are SGDLS and YYNGEE. In nucleotides, the CDR3 is TGTGCCAGCAGCGCGTGGACAGGGGGAAACACTGAAGCTTTCTTT. It encodes CASSAWTGGNTEAFF.

This chain uses TRBV12-3 or TRBV12-4 with TRBJ2-1; D remains ambiguous. This CDR3 contains 11 residues. V was shortened by 5 bases and J by 6 bases, with 5 bases between the two germline ends. The CDR3 loop reads CASSVINEQFF. Written as DNA, the CDR3 is TGTGCCAGCAGTGTCATCAATGAGCAGTTCTTC.

The chain uses TRBV7-6 and TRBJ2-5; D not certain. The CDR3 is made up of 16 amino acids. The V end was cut by 5 bases, the J end by 1 base, with 17 bases between. In germline, CDR1 is SGHVS, CDR2 FNYEAQ. This CDR3 is CASSPKVGWAQETQYF. CDR3 DNA: TGTGCCAGCAGCCCAAAGGTTGGGTGGGCCCAAGAGACCCAGTACTTC.

This sequence joins TRBV2 and TRBJ2-7; TRBD1 agrees at 8 bases. The CDR3 loop spans 16 amino acids. Germline loops: CDR1 SNHLY, CDR2 FYNNEI. V trimming: 2 bases; J trimming: 7 bases; junction bases outside the gene matches: 13. The DNA for the CDR3 is TGTGCCAGCAGTGAAAGTGGTGCCAGGGGGCGAGAGGAGCAGTACTTC. Encoded protein: CASSESGARGREEQYF.

The chain has TRBV2 and TRBJ1-2, with D possibly matching TRBD1 (5 bases). Trimming took off 7 bases at V and 3 bases at J, with 12 bases between the two ends. Germline assignment: CDR1 SNHLY and CDR2 FYNNEI. This CDR3 is built from 13 residues. CDR3 coding DNA: TGTGCCAGCAAAGGGGCCATGGACTATGGCTACACCTTC. This translates into CASKGAMDYGYTF.

A word on this clone: Other DNA sequences from this sample encode an identical CDR3 as well. The chain combines TRBV27 with TRBJ1-5, with D hard to call. Looked up from germline, CDR1 is MNHEY and CDR2 is SMNVEV (reference sequence). Trimming stripped 3 bases from V and 7 bases from J, with 7 bases between. This CDR3 comprises 12 residues. For the CDR3, the DNA is TGTGCCAGCAGTTTCCTGGGGCAGCCCCAGCATTTT. This gives the protein CASSFLGQPQHF.

The J gene is TRBJ2-1, the V gene TRBV5-1, with D possibly matching TRBD2 (6 bases). Trimming left V 5 bases short and J 0 bases short, with 15 bases between. Germline V gene sequence: CDR1 SGHRS, CDR2 YFSETQ. The length of the CDR3 is 16 residues. DNA of the CDR3: TGCGCCAGCAGACTGGCCCCCGGGAGCTCCTACAATGAGCAGTTCTTC. It yields the protein CASRLAPGSSYNEQFF.

J is TRBJ1-1 and V is TRBV29-1; no definite D call. The CDR3 is made up of 11 amino acids. Germline V gene sequence: CDR1 SQVTM, CDR2 ANQGSEA. V lost 0 bases and J 8 bases, leaving 7 bases between the germline ends. The CDR3 nucleotides are TGCAGCGTTGAAGATTATGGGGAAGCTTTCTTT. This encodes CSVEDYGEAFF.

The rearrangement uses TRBV2 and TRBJ1-4; D might be TRBD1 (5 bases). CDR3 length: 15 residues. Trimming removed 0 bases at V and 4 bases at J, with 9 bases between. In germline, CDR1 is SNHLY, CDR2 FYNNEI. CDR3 amino acids: CASSEAGADNEKLFF. The CDR3 DNA is TGTGCCAGCAGTGAAGCAGGGGCAGATAATGAAAAACTGTTTTTT.

The chain uses TRBV7-6 and TRBJ2-2; 11 bases line up with TRBD1. The CDR3 extends over 17 amino acids. Per germline, CDR1 SGHVS and CDR2 FNYEAQ. The V segment lost 5 bases and the J segment 3 bases; nucleotides outside the gene matches: 8. In nucleotides, the CDR3 is TGTGCCAGCAGCGTGATCGGACAGGGGGCCGACACCGGGGAGCTGTTTTTT. It translates to CASSVIGQGADTGELFF.

The V and J genes are TRBV3-1 (or the pseudogene TRBV3-2) and TRBJ1-1; tentative D call: TRBD1 (5 bases). Germline V lookup: CDR1 LGHDT, CDR2 YNNKEL (reference sequence). Trimming removed 6 bases from V and 2 bases from J, with 10 bases in between. The CDR3 is 13 residues long. CDR3 nucleotide sequence: TGTGCCAGCAGTCGACAGCTAAACACTGAAGCTTTCTTT. The encoded protein is CASSRQLNTEAFF.

With respect to this clone: Other DNA variants within this sample encode the same CDR3. The chain is built from TRBV6-5 and TRBJ1-5; D remains ambiguous. The CDR3 loop spans 13 amino acids. CDR1 is MNHEY, CDR2 SVGAGI, per germline. Trimming pared 11 bases from V and 1 base from J, leaving 12 bases between. The CDR3 sequence is CASGPRSNQPQHF. As DNA, the CDR3 is TGTGCCTCCGGGCCGAGGAGCAATCAGCCCCAGCATTTT.

V usage is TRBV30 and J usage is TRBJ1-2; D is uncertain. Trimming left V 3 bases short and J 8 bases short, with 13 bases between. This CDR3 comprises 12 residues. CDR1 GTSNPN and CDR2 SVGIG come from the germline V gene (reference sequence). CDR3 nucleotide sequence: TGTGCCTGGAGATATGGGTTCGGCGGCTACACCTTC. Protein product: CAWRYGFGGYTF.

This chain links TRBV11-2 with TRBJ2-5, with 7 bases lining up with TRBD1. Looked up from germline, CDR1 is SGHAT and CDR2 is FQNNGV. With 5 bases clipped from V and 3 bases from J, the junction kept 3 bases outside the gene matches. This CDR3 contains 13 residues. The CDR3 loop is CASSRQGKETQYF. CDR3 nucleotides: TGTGCCAGCAGCCGACAGGGAAAAGAGACCCAGTACTTC.

The chain links TRBV11-2 to TRBJ2-5; TRBD2 aligns across 10 bases. J lost 2 bases, V lost 5 bases, and 8 bases had no gene match. CDR3 length: 16 amino acids. Per germline, CDR1 SGHAT and CDR2 FQNNGV. CDR3 loop: CASSRLAGAFQETQYF. The DNA of the CDR3 is TGTGCCAGCAGCCGGCTAGCGGGAGCGTTTCAAGAGACCCAGTACTTC.

This chain uses TRBV10-3 with TRBJ1-5; 10 bases fit TRBD1. The CDR3 length is 16 residues. V lost 6 bases, J lost 1 base, and 6 bases stayed unmatched. Germline lookup yields CDR1 ENHRY and CDR2 SYGVKD. The CDR3, as DNA: TGTGCCATCAGCCCGGGACAGGGGATGAGCAATCAGCCCCAGCATTTT. This gives the protein CAISPGQGMSNQPQHF.

This chain uses TRBV6-6 with TRBJ2-7, with 7 nucleotides matching TRBD1. The CDR3 spans 13 residues. Losses at the gene ends were 7 bases for V and 0 bases for J; bases not matched to a gene: 3. The V gene's germline CDR1 is MNHNY and CDR2 SVGAGI (reference sequence). CDR3 nucleotide sequence: TGTGCCAGCAAGGCAGGGGGCTCCTACGAGCAGTACTTC. Amino acid sequence: CASKAGGSYEQYF.

The chain links TRBV7-2 to TRBJ2-5; no firm D call. Trimming took 6 bases from V and 3 from J, leaving 5 bases between them. The V gene's germline CDR1 is SGHTA and CDR2 FQGNSA. The CDR3 covers 11 residues. In DNA, the CDR3 is TGTGCCAGCAGTGTAGAAGAGACCCAGTACTTC. It encodes CASSVEETQYF.